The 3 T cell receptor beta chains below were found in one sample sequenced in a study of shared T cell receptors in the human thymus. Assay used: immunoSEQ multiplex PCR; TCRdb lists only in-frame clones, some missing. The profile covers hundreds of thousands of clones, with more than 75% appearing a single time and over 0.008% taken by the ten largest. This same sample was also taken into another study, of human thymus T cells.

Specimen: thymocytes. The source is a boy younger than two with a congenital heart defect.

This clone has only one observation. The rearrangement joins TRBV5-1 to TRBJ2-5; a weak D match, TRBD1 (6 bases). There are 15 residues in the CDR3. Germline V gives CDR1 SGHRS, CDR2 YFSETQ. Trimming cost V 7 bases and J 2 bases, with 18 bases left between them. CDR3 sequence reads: CASLVGGGEQETQYF. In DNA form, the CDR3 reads TGCGCCAGCCTCGTAGGGGGTGGAGAGCAAGAGACCCAGTACTTC.

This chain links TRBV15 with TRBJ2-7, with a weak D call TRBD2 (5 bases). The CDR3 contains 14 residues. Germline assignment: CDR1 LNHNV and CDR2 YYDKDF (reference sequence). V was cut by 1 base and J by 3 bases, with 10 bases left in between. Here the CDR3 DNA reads TGTGCCACCAGCAGAGGGATCGGGGACTACGAGCAGTACTTC. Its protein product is CATSRGIGDYEQYF.

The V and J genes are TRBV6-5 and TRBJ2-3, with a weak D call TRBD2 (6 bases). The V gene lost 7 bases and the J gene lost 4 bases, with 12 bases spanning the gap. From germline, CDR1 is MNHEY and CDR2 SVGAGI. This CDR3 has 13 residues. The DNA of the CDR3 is TGTGCCAGCACCCGGGGGTTGGCAGATACGCAGTATTTT. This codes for CASTRGLADTQYF.